One T cell receptor beta chain is described in this entry. Antigen: not known. TCR beta CDR3 sequences were amplified from RNA transcripts. HTBI primers were the set used in a first-round RT-PCR of the TCR CDR3. One entry per CDR3 protein, called by TCRdb with MiXCR from the multiplex PCR reads. The data hold about 49,000 distinct CDR3 sequences, with roughly 51% observed a single time. V was pared by 6 bases and J by 1 base, with 12 bases between. This CDR3 spans 14 amino acids. This sample stems from a study of T cells in Graves' hyperthyroidism and ophthalmopathy. Whole-study findings and limits: Ophthalmopathy was model-predicted a median approximately 6.4 months pre-onset. Also found in blood were most expanded thyroid clonotypes above 0.001.

Graves' hyperthyroidism was deemed stable absent ophthalmopathy progression within 18 months. Disease duration under 2 months; hyperthyroidism patients were aged 18 to 65. The receptor's source is a man aged 18 to 29 with Graves' hyperthyroidism. This chain links TRBV12-3 or TRBV12-4 with TRBJ1-1; D unresolved. The sequenced sample consisted of peripheral blood or thyroid tissue (not recorded which). The CDR3 protein is CASRPHLPNTEAFF. CDR3 DNA sequence: TGTGCCAGCAGACCCCATCTTCCGAACACTGAAGCTTTCTTT.